This TCR beta chain was sequenced in a study of T cell changes during pregnancy in multiple sclerosis. Using immunoSEQ multiplex PCR, the repertoire was profiled, and TCRdb retains in-frame clones only, with some absent. The sample contains 60,000 or so clones, about 91% of which appear only once. The germline V gene encodes CDR1 SGDLS and CDR2 YYNGEE. Trimming took off 3 bases at V and 14 bases at J, with 15 bases between the two ends. The CDR3 runs 13 residues. This receptor was taken from a female donor with multiple sclerosis, enrolled in a pregnancy study. The sample in question was peripheral blood, obtained before pregnancy. The chain has TRBV9 and TRBJ1-6, with D hard to call. CDR3 in DNA: TGTGCCAGCAGCGGGAGCGGCACGGGATCCCTCCACTTT. Translation gives CASSGSGTGSLHF.